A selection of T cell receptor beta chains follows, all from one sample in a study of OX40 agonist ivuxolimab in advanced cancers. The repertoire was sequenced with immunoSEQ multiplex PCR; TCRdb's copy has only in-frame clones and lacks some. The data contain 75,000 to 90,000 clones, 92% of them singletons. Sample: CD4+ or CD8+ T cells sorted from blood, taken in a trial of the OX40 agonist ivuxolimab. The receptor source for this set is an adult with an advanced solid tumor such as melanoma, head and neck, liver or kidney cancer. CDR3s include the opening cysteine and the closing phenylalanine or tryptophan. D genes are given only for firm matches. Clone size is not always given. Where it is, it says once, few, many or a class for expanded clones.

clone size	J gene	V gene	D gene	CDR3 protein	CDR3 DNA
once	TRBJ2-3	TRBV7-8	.	CASSLGRGRTDTQYF	TGTGCCAGCAGCTTAGGTCGGGGCCGCACAGATACGCAGTATTTT
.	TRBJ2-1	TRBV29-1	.	CSVALVGAGASYNEQFF	TGCAGCGTTGCCCTAGTGGGAGCGGGCGCATCCTACAATGAGCAGTTCTTC
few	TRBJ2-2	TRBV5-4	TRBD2	CASSQEASGNTGELFF	TGTGCCAGCAGCCAAGAGGCTAGCGGGAACACCGGGGAGCTGTTTTTT
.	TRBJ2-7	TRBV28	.	CASSPVSYEQYF	TGTGCCAGCAGCCCGGTGAGCTACGAGCAGTACTTC
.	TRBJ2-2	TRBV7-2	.	CASSLRGVGTGELFF	TGTGCCAGCAGCTTGAGGGGAGTAGGAACCGGGGAGCTGTTTTTT
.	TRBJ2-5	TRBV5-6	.	CASSLGPQEGTQYF	TGTGCCAGCAGCTTGGGGCCCCAGGAAGGGACCCAGTACTTC
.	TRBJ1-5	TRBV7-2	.	CASSLGMGQPQHF	TGTGCCAGCAGCTTAGGAATGGGTCAGCCCCAGCATTTT
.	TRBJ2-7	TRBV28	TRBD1	CASYPGTGVGEQYF	TGTGCCAGCTACCCCGGGACAGGGGTAGGGGAGCAGTACTTC
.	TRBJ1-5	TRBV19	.	CATPGASNQPQHF	TGTGCCACCCCAGGGGCTAGCAATCAGCCCCAGCATTTT
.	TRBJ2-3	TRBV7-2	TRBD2	CASSTSGLVGWDTQYF	TGTGCCAGCAGCACATCGGGACTAGTTGGGTGGGATACGCAGTATTTT
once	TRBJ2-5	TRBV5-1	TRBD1	CASSLGTGAWGETQYF	TGCGCCAGCAGCCTCGGGACAGGGGCCTGGGGAGAGACCCAGTACTTC
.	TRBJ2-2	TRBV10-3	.	CAISGGIRSLTGELFF	TGTGCCATCAGTGGGGGGATCCGCTCTCTCACCGGGGAGCTGTTTTTT
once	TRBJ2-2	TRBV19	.	CASSIDLARVPGELFF	TGTGCCAGTAGTATAGATCTCGCCAGGGTGCCCGGGGAGCTGTTTTTT
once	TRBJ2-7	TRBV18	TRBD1	CASSPPAGGPYEQYF	TGTGCCAGCTCACCACCGGCAGGGGGCCCCTACGAGCAGTACTTC
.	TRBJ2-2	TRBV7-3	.	CASSLTTRGTGELFF	TGTGCCAGCAGCTTAACGACCCGAGGCACCGGGGAGCTGTTTTTT
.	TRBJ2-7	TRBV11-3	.	CASSLVSGGEQYF	TGTGCCAGCAGCTTAGTTTCCGGGGGCGAGCAGTACTTC
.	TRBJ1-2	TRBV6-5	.	CASSGTQGKDGYTF	TGTGCCAGCAGTGGTACTCAGGGAAAGGATGGCTACACCTTC